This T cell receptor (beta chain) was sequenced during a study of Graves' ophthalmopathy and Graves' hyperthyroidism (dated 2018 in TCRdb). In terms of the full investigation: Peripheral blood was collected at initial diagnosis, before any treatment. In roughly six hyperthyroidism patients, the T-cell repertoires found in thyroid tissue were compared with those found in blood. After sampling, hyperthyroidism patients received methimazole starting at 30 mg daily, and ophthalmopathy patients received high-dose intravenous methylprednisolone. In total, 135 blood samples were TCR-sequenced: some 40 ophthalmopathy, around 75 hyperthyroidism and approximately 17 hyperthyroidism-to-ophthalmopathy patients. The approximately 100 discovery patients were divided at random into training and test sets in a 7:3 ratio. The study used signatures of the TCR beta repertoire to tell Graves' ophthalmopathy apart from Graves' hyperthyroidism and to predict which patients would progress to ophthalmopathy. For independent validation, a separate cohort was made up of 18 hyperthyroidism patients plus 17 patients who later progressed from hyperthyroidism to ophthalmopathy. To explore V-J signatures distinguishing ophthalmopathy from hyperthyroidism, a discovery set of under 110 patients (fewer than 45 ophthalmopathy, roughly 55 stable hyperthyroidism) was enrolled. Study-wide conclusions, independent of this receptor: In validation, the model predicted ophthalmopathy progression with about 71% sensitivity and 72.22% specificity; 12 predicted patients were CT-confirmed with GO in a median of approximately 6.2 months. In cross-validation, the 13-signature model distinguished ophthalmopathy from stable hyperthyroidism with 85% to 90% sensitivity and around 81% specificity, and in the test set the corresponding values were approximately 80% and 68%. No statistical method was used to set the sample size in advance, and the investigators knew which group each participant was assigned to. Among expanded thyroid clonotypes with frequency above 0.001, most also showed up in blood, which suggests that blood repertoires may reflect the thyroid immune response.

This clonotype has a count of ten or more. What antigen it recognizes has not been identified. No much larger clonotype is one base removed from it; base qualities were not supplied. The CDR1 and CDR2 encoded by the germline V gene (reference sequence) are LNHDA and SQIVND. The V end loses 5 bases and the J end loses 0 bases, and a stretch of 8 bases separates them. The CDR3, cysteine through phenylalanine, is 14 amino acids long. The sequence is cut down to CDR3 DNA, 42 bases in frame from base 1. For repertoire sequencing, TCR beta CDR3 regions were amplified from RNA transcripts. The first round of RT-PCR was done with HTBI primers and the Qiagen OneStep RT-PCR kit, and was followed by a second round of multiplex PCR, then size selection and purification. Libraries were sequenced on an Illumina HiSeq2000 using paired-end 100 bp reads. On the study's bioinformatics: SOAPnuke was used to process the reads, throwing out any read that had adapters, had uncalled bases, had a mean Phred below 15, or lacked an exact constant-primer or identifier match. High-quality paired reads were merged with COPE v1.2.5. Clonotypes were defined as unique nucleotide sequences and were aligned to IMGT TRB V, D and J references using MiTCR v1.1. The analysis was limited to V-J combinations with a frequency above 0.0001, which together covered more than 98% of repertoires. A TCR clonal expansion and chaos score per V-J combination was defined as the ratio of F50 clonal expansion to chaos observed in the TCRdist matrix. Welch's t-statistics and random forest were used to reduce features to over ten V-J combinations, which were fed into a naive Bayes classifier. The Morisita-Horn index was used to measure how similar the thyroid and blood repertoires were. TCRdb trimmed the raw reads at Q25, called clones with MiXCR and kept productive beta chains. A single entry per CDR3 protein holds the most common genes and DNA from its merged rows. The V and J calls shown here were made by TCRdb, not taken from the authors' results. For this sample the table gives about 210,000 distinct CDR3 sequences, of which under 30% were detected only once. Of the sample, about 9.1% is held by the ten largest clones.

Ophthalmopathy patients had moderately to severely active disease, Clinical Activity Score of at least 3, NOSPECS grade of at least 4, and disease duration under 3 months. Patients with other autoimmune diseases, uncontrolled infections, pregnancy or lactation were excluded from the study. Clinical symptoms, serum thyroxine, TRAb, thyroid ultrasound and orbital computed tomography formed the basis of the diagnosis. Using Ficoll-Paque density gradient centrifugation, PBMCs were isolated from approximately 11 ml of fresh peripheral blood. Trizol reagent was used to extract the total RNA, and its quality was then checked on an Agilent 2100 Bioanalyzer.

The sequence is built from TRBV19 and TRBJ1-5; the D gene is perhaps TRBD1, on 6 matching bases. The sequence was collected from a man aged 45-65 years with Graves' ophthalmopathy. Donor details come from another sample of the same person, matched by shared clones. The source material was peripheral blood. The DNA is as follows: TGTGCCAGTAGTTGGACAGATAGCAATCAGCCCCAGCATTTT. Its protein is CASSWTDSNQPQHF.